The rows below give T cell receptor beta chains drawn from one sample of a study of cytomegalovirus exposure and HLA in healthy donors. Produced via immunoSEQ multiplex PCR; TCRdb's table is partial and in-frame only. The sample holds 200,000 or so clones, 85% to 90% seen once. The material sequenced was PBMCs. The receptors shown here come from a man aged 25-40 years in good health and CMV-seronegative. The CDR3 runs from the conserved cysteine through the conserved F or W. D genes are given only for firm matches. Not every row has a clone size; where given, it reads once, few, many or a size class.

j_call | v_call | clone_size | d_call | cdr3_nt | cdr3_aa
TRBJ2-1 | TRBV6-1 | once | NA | TGTGCCAGCAAGCAGGGTTCCGGCAATGAGCAGTTCTTC | CASKQGSGNEQFF
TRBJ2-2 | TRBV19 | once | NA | TGTGCCAGTACGTCAGGGGGGACCGGGGAGCTGTTTTTT | CASTSGGTGELFF
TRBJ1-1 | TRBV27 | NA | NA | TGTGCCAGCAGCTCAACGGGGTCCGGGACAGAAGCTTTCTTT | CASSSTGSGTEAFF
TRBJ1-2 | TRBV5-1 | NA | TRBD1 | TGCGCCAGCGCGGGGACAGCCAGAGTCTATGGCTACACCTTC | CASAGTARVYGYTF
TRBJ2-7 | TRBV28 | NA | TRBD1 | TGTGCCAGCAGAATCCCCCGGGACAGGTCGTACGAGCAGTACTTC | CASRIPRDRSYEQYF
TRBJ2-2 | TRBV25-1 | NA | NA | TGTGCCAGCAGTGTACAGGGAATTGGCGGGGAGCTGTTTTTT | CASSVQGIGGELFF
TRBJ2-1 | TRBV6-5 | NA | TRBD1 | TGTGCCAGCAGTTACGACAGGGGCTCCTACAATGAGCAGTTCTTC | CASSYDRGSYNEQFF
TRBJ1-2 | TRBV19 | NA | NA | TGTGCCAGTAAGAGACAGCGAAATAACTATGGCTACACCTTC | CASKRQRNNYGYTF
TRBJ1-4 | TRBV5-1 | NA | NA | TGCGCCAGCAGCTTGGACGGGGAGGGCGAAAAACTGTTTTTT | CASSLDGEGEKLFF
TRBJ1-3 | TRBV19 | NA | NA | TGTGCCAGTAGTAGCGGGTCGGCTGGAAACACCATATATTTT | CASSSGSAGNTIYF
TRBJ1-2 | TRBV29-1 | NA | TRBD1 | TGCAGCGTAGCAAACAGGGGGCGCGGGAGTGGCTACACCTTC | CSVANRGRGSGYTF
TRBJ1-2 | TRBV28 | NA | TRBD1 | TGTGCCAGTGTACCGGGACAGGGGTGGGGAGGCTACACCTTC | CASVPGQGWGGYTF
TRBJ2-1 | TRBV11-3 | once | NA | TGTGCCAGCAGCTCGCACCCCACCTTAAGCTCTGAGCAGTTCTTC | CASSSHPTLSSEQFF
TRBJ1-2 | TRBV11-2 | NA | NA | TGTGCCAGCAGCTTAGTGACAGGCGTTAACTATGGCTACACCTTC | CASSLVTGVNYGYTF
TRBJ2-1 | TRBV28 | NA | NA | TGTGCCAGCAGCCGGACTCCTAATGAGCAGTTCTTC | CASSRTPNEQFF
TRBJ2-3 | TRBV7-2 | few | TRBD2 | TGTGCCAGCAGCTCCAGCGGGATACGTACAGATACGCAGTATTTT | CASSSSGIRTDTQYF
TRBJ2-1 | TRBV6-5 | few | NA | TGTGCCAGCAAGGGGAATCGTCAAGGGGATGAGCAGTTCTTC | CASKGNRQGDEQFF
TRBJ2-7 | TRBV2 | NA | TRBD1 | TGTGCCAGCACCTTGGACAGGGGTCACTACGAGCAGTACTTC | CASTLDRGHYEQYF
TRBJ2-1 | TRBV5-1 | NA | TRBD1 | TGCGCCAGCAGCTTGGGTGGGACAGGGGTATACAATGAGCAGTTCTTC | CASSLGGTGVYNEQFF
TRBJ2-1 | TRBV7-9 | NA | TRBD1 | TGTGCCAGCACGGGACAGGGAGACAATGAGCAGTTCTTC | CASTGQGDNEQFF
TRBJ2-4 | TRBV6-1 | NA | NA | TGTGCCAGCAGTGTAGACAGCAAAAACATTCAGTACTTC | CASSVDSKNIQYF
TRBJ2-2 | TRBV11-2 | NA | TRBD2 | TGTGCCAGCAGCTTAGATCGTAAAGCGGGGGAGGTCGGGGAGCTGTTTTTT | CASSLDRKAGEVGELFF
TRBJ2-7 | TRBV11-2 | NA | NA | TGTGCCAGCAGCCGAAAACAGGTAACCTACGAGCAGTACTTC | CASSRKQVTYEQYF
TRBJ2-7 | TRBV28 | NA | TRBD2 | TGTGCCAGCAGTAAACGACTAGCGGGGGTGGGGTTAAGCTCCTACGAGCAGTACTTC | CASSKRLAGVGLSSYEQYF
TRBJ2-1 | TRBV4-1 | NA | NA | TGCGCCAGCAGCCAAGTGGCCAACAATGAGCAGTTCTTC | CASSQVANNEQFF
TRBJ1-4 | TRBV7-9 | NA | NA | TGTGCCAGCAGCTTAGGGGGACTGACTTCTGCAACTAATGAAAAACTGTTTTTT | CASSLGGLTSATNEKLFF
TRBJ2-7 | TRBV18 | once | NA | TGTGCCAGCTCACCACAGAAACAGACCGAGCAGTACTTC | CASSPQKQTEQYF
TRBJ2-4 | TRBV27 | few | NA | TGTGCCAGCAGTTCGGGACTAAACATTCAGTACTTC | CASSSGLNIQYF
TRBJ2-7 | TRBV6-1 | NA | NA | TGTGCCAGCAACCCAAGGGACATAGTAGGCTACGAGCAGTACTTC | CASNPRDIVGYEQYF
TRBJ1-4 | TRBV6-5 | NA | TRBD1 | TGTGCCAGCAGTAGAGACAGGGGGCTGGAAAAACTGTTTTTT | CASSRDRGLEKLFF
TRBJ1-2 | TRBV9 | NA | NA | TGTGCCAGCAGCCCACCAACAGGGACGAATGGCTACACCTTC | CASSPPTGTNGYTF
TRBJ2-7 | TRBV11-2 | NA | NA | TGTGCCAGCAGCTTAGGGCAGGGTTGGGAGCAGTACTTC | CASSLGQGWEQYF
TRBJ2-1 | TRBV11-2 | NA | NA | TGTGCCAGCAGCCGCACCCCGGGACACTCCTACAATGAGCAGTTCTTC | CASSRTPGHSYNEQFF
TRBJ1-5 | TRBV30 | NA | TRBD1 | TGTGCCTGGACGACAGGGCCCCCGGCTTTCAGCAATCAGCCCCAGCATTTT | CAWTTGPPAFSNQPQHF
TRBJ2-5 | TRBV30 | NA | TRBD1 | TGTGCCTGGAGATTAGGGACAGGGGGCGGATTAGAAGAGACCCAGTACTTC | CAWRLGTGGGLEETQYF
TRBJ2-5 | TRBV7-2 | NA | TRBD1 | TGTGCCAGCAGCTCCCAACAGGGGGCGCGGGAGACCCAGTACTTC | CASSSQQGARETQYF
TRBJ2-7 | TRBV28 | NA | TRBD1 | TGTGCCAGCAGTTTTGGGACAGATCGGTACGAGCAGTACTTC | CASSFGTDRYEQYF
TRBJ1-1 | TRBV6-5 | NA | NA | TGTGCCAGCAGTTTTGACAAGATCGAGGCTTTCTTT | CASSFDKIEAFF
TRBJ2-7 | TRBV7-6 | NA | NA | TGTGCCAGCAGCTTAGAATTATCTAGCTCCTACGAGCAGTACTTC | CASSLELSSSYEQYF
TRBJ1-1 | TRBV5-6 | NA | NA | TGTGCCAGCAGCTTCGGGGGTCGGACTGAAGCTTTCTTT | CASSFGGRTEAFF
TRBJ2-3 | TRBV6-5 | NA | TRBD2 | TGTGCCAGCAGTAGCGGGGGGGCCACAGATACGCAGTATTTT | CASSSGGATDTQYF
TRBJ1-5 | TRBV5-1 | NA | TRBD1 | TGCGCCAGCAGCTGGGGGGACAGGGCCGATCAGCCCCAGCATTTT | CASSWGDRADQPQHF
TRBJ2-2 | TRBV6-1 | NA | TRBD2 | TGTGCCAGCTTGGGACTAGCGGGAGGAACCGGGGAGCTGTTTTTT | CASLGLAGGTGELFF
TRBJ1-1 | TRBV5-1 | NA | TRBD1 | TGCGCCAGCAGTACAGGGGGCCAGGGGAACACTGAAGCTTTCTTT | CASSTGGQGNTEAFF
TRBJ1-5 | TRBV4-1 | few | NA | TGCGCCAGCAGCCAGGATCACAGGGTGATGGACAATCAGCCCCAGCATTTT | CASSQDHRVMDNQPQHF
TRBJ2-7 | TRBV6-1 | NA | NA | TGTGCCAGCAGTGACACCAGCGAGCAGTACTTC | CASSDTSEQYF
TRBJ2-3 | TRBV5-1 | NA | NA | TGCGCCAGCAGCTTGGTTTCCCCCATAACAGGCACAGATACGCAGTATTTT | CASSLVSPITGTDTQYF
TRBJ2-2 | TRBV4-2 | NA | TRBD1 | TGTGCCAGCAGCCAGGGACAGGGGTATTCCGGGGAGCTGTTTTTT | CASSQGQGYSGELFF
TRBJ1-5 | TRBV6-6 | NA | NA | TGTGCCAGCAGGTTAGCCGGGGGGAACAATCAGCCCCAGCATTTT | CASRLAGGNNQPQHF
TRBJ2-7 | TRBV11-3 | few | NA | TGTGCCAGCAGCTTAGGTGGGGCAGCAGTCTACGAGCAGTACTTC | CASSLGGAAVYEQYF
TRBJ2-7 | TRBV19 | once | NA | TGTGCCAGTAGTATTTTCGCAGGGGAAAGCGAGCAGTACTTC | CASSIFAGESEQYF